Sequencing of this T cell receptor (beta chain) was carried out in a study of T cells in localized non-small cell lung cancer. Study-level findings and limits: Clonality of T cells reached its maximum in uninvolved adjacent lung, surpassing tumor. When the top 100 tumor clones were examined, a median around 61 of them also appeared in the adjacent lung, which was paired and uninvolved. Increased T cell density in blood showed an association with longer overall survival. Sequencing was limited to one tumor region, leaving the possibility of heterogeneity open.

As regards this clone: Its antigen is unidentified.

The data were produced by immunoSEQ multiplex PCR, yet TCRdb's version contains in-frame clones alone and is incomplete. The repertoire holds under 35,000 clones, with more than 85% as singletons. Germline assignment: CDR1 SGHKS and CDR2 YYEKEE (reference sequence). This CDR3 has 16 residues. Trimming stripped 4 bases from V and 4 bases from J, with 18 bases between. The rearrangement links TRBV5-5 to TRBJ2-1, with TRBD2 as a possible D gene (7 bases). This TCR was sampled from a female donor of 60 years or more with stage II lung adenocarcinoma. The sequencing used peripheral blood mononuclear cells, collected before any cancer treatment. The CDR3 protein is CASSRGPSSGYNEQFF. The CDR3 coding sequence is TGTGCCAGCAGCCGGGGGCCGTCTAGCGGTTACAATGAGCAGTTCTTC.